Listed below are T cell receptor beta chains from one sample, sequenced in a study of T cell repertoires in cytomegalovirus infection. These receptors are not linked to any known antigen. In TCRdb, the reads were re-called with MiXCR into one record per CDR3 protein. The sample contains about 770,000 distinct CDR3 sequences, just under 30% of which appear only once. Sequencing was performed on cultured CD8+ T cells from PBMCs, taken from culture after CMV antigen stimulation. The receptor set was obtained from a human donor in good health (CMV status not recorded). Some clones in this sample may be carry-over from other donors' samples. Each CDR3 is given with its conserved first and last residue. The D gene is left open where the match is weak. Not every row has a clone size; where given, it reads once, few, many or a size class.

CDR3 protein: CATSSRLFSGTEAFF
CDR3 DNA: TGTGCCACCAGCAGTAGACTGTTCTCGGGCACTGAAGCTTTCTTT
clone size: -
CDR3 length: 15
V gene: TRBV15
D gene: -
J gene: TRBJ1-1

CDR3 protein: CASSPRTAPNTEAFF
CDR3 DNA: TGTGCCAGCAGCCCGAGGACAGCCCCGAACACTGAAGCTTTCTTT
clone size: -
CDR3 length: 15
V gene: TRBV11-2
D gene: -
J gene: TRBJ1-1

CDR3 protein: CASSVGMYNEQFF
CDR3 DNA: TGTGCCAGCAGTGTTGGGATGTACAATGAGCAGTTCTTC
clone size: -
CDR3 length: 13
V gene: TRBV2
D gene: -
J gene: TRBJ2-1

CDR3 protein: CASSPRVGSDYGYTF
CDR3 DNA: TGTGCCAGCAGCCCACGCGTGGGCAGTGACTATGGCTACACCTTC
clone size: few
CDR3 length: 15
V gene: TRBV12-3/TRBV12-4
D gene: -
J gene: TRBJ1-2

CDR3 protein: CASSGEGEAFF
CDR3 DNA: TGTGCCAGCAGCGGGGAGGGTGAAGCTTTCTTT
clone size: many
CDR3 length: 11
V gene: TRBV7-9
D gene: -
J gene: TRBJ1-1

CDR3 protein: CASRETDRGGAAGYTF
CDR3 DNA: TGTGCCAGCAGGGAAACGGACAGGGGGGGAGCGGCTGGCTACACCTTC
clone size: -
CDR3 length: 16
V gene: TRBV27
D gene: TRBD1
J gene: TRBJ1-2

CDR3 protein: CASSSLAAYLGDEQFF
CDR3 DNA: TGTGCCAGCAGCTCCTTAGCGGCCTACCTGGGGGATGAGCAGTTCTTC
clone size: few
CDR3 length: 16
V gene: TRBV7-2
D gene: -
J gene: TRBJ2-1

CDR3 protein: CAISERVDTGELFF
CDR3 DNA: TGTGCCATCAGTGAACGGGTTGACACCGGGGAGCTGTTTTTT
clone size: -
CDR3 length: 14
V gene: TRBV10-3
D gene: -
J gene: TRBJ2-2

CDR3 protein: CASSPNQPQHF
CDR3 DNA: TGTGCCAGCAGCCCAAATCAGCCCCAGCATTTT
clone size: many
CDR3 length: 11
V gene: TRBV7-8
D gene: -
J gene: TRBJ1-5

CDR3 protein: CASSYSRHGSNYGYTF
CDR3 DNA: TGTGCCAGCAGTTACTCGAGACACGGATCTAACTATGGCTACACCTTC
clone size: -
CDR3 length: 16
V gene: TRBV6-5
D gene: -
J gene: TRBJ1-2

CDR3 protein: CASSPLGGTKETQYF
CDR3 DNA: TGTGCCAGCAGCCCACTCGGAGGGACCAAAGAGACCCAGTACTTC
clone size: many
CDR3 length: 15
V gene: TRBV7-9
D gene: -
J gene: TRBJ2-5

CDR3 protein: CASSQQGLSNEQFF
CDR3 DNA: TGTGCCAGCAGTCAACAGGGGTTATCGAATGAGCAGTTCTTC
clone size: -
CDR3 length: 14
V gene: TRBV27
D gene: TRBD1
J gene: TRBJ2-1

CDR3 protein: CASLGGLNIQYF
CDR3 DNA: TGTGCCAGTCTCGGAGGGTTAAACATTCAGTACTTC
clone size: few
CDR3 length: 12
V gene: TRBV12-3/TRBV12-4
D gene: -
J gene: TRBJ2-4

CDR3 protein: CASSFLVETGQGRYEQYF
CDR3 DNA: TGTGCCAGCAGTTTCCTAGTGGAAACGGGACAGGGAAGATACGAGCAGTACTTC
clone size: few
CDR3 length: 18
V gene: TRBV12-3/TRBV12-4
D gene: TRBD1
J gene: TRBJ2-7

CDR3 protein: CASSSPQDTSTDTQYF
CDR3 DNA: TGTGCCAGCAGCTCCCCGCAGGACACTAGCACAGATACGCAGTATTTT
clone size: -
CDR3 length: 16
V gene: TRBV7-9
D gene: -
J gene: TRBJ2-3

CDR3 protein: CASSLETGMLETQYF
CDR3 DNA: TGTGCCAGCAGCTTAGAAACAGGGATGCTGGAGACCCAGTACTTC
clone size: few
CDR3 length: 15
V gene: TRBV11-2
D gene: -
J gene: TRBJ2-5

CDR3 protein: CASSETRQGYTEAFF
CDR3 DNA: TGTGCCAGCAGTGAAACGAGACAGGGGTACACTGAAGCTTTCTTT
clone size: -
CDR3 length: 15
V gene: TRBV6-1
D gene: TRBD1
J gene: TRBJ1-1

CDR3 protein: CASSYGARYEQYF
CDR3 DNA: TGCGCCAGCAGCTACGGGGCCCGCTACGAGCAGTACTTC
clone size: -
CDR3 length: 13
V gene: TRBV5-1
D gene: -
J gene: TRBJ2-7

CDR3 protein: CASRERQLKNTEAFF
CDR3 DNA: TGTGCCAGCAGGGAACGACAGCTAAAGAACACTGAAGCTTTCTTT
clone size: -
CDR3 length: 15
V gene: TRBV6-2/TRBV6-3
D gene: -
J gene: TRBJ1-1

CDR3 protein: CASSRRASGGDYNEQFF
CDR3 DNA: TGTGCCAGCAGCCGCAGGGCTAGCGGGGGGGATTACAATGAGCAGTTCTTC
clone size: -
CDR3 length: 17
V gene: TRBV11-3
D gene: TRBD2
J gene: TRBJ2-1

CDR3 protein: CATSGPSPSGGPIDTQYF
CDR3 DNA: TGTGCCACCAGCGGACCAAGCCCTAGCGGGGGGCCGATTGATACGCAGTATTTT
clone size: few
CDR3 length: 18
V gene: TRBV15
D gene: TRBD2
J gene: TRBJ2-3

CDR3 protein: CASSWGGPPGNSPLHF
CDR3 DNA: TGTGCCAGCAGCTGGGGTGGACCGCCCGGGAACTCACCCCTCCACTTT
clone size: many
CDR3 length: 16
V gene: TRBV7-8
D gene: -
J gene: TRBJ1-6

CDR3 protein: CASSYRTGVEQYF
CDR3 DNA: TGTGCCAGCAGTTACAGGACAGGGGTCGAGCAGTACTTC
clone size: few
CDR3 length: 13
V gene: TRBV27
D gene: TRBD1
J gene: TRBJ2-7

CDR3 protein: CASSRPSKTGELFF
CDR3 DNA: TGTGCCAGCAGCCGCCCTAGTAAAACCGGGGAGCTGTTTTTT
clone size: few
CDR3 length: 14
V gene: TRBV28
D gene: -
J gene: TRBJ2-2

CDR3 protein: CASRYSGAPSSYNEQFF
CDR3 DNA: TGTGCCAGCAGGTACTCCGGGGCCCCGAGCTCCTACAATGAGCAGTTCTTC
clone size: many
CDR3 length: 17
V gene: TRBV6-5
D gene: -
J gene: TRBJ2-1

CDR3 protein: CATGYAAGNTEAFF
CDR3 DNA: TGTGCCACTGGTTATGCAGCGGGGAACACTGAAGCTTTCTTT
clone size: -
CDR3 length: 14
V gene: TRBV19
D gene: -
J gene: TRBJ1-1

CDR3 protein: CASSRGYPSYNEQFF
CDR3 DNA: TGTGCCAGCAGCCGGGGGTATCCAAGCTACAATGAGCAGTTCTTC
clone size: -
CDR3 length: 15
V gene: TRBV27
D gene: -
J gene: TRBJ2-1

CDR3 protein: CATSEGGTGQTGELFF
CDR3 DNA: TGTGCCACCAGTGAGGGGGGGACAGGGCAAACCGGGGAGCTGTTTTTT
clone size: few
CDR3 length: 16
V gene: TRBV24-1
D gene: TRBD1
J gene: TRBJ2-2

CDR3 protein: CASSSRTGGAYNEQFF
CDR3 DNA: TGTGCCAGCAGCTCGAGGACAGGGGGCGCATACAATGAGCAGTTCTTC
clone size: many
CDR3 length: 16
V gene: TRBV7-6
D gene: TRBD1
J gene: TRBJ2-1

CDR3 protein: CSARWTHNEQFF
CDR3 DNA: TGCAGTGCTAGGTGGACCCACAATGAGCAGTTCTTC
clone size: -
CDR3 length: 12
V gene: TRBV20-1
D gene: -
J gene: TRBJ2-1

CDR3 protein: CTSSLEIIGVRYTF
CDR3 DNA: TGTACCAGCAGCTTGGAGATTATTGGGGTACGCTACACCTTC
clone size: -
CDR3 length: 14
V gene: TRBV5-6
D gene: -
J gene: TRBJ1-2